This T cell receptor beta chain derives from a study of Ad26.COV2.S vaccination and SARS-CoV-2 variants. Assay: immunoSEQ multiplex PCR; the TCRdb copy retains only in-frame clones and omits some. This repertoire shows some 450,000 clones, 90% found once; its top ten account for roughly 4%. Treatment: 19 received Ad26.COV2.S at low or high dose, single or two shots; several received placebo; per-sample allocation not given. Sampling occurred on day 63 after the first vaccine or placebo injection. This adult donor, from Boston, was 18-55 years old. From germline, CDR1 is MNHEY and CDR2 SMNVEV (reference sequence). Unmatched junction bases numbered 8, after V lost 6 bases and J lost 0 bases. The CDR3 length is 15 residues.

The V call is TRBV27, the J call TRBJ2-7; 7 bases map to TRBD1. The sequence was collected from a person between 18 and 65 years old who received the Ad26.COV2.S COVID-19 vaccine or a placebo. The input for sequencing was peripheral blood, taken in a trial of Ad26.COV2.S vaccine versus placebo. CDR3 residues: CASRAAGGPSYEQYF. In DNA form, the CDR3 reads TGTGCCAGCAGGGCAGCAGGGGGTCCCTCCTACGAGCAGTACTTC.